This entry is about one TCR beta chain. The antigen remains undetermined. This entry comes from a study of cytomegalovirus exposure and HLA in healthy donors. Study-level findings and limits: Most TCR sequences were uncommon, yet certain public TCRs appeared in many donors.

The PCR ran on 60 Vbeta and 13 Jbeta primers. Clones were sequenced by immunoSEQ multiplex PCR, and TCRdb holds only the in-frame ones, with some missing. Of about 94,000 clones in the sample, roughly 80% were seen once. This CDR3 has 15 residues. Germline trimming cut 4 bases from V and 3 bases from J; bases unmatched to any gene: 7. CDR1 is SGHRS, CDR2 YFSETQ, per germline. The chain is built from TRBV5-1 and TRBJ2-7; the match to TRBD1 covers 10 bases. The clonotype comes from a man younger than 45 in good health and CMV-seronegative. The sequenced material came from PBMCs. This CDR3 is CASSKDRGGDYEQYF. The CDR3 DNA follows: TGCGCCAGCAGCAAGGACAGGGGGGGGGACTACGAGCAGTACTTC. Full variable domain (outside the CDR3, taken from reference TRBV5-1 and TRBJ2-7): KAGVTQTPRYLIKTRGQQVTLSCSPISGHRSVSWYQQTPGQGLQFLFEYFSETQRNKGNFPGRFSGRQFSNSRSEMNVSTLELGDSALYLCASSKDRGGDYEQYFGPGTRLTVT.